The 20 T cell receptor beta chains given below trace back to one sample, sequenced in a study of blood T cell repertoires in COVID-19. TCRdb's table, derived via immunoSEQ multiplex PCR, lists solely in-frame clones and lacks some. The sample holds more than 80,000 clones, 71% seen once. Sequencing was performed on peripheral blood. These receptor sequences come from a human donor with acute or convalescent COVID-19. The donor label of this sample is uncertain.

V and J are TRBV18 and TRBJ1-6; 7 bases are a match to TRBD1. Germline CDR1 KGHSH, CDR2 LQKENI. Trimming cost V 9 bases and J 8 bases; bases outside gene matches: 7. The CDR3 consists of 13 residues. CDR3 in amino acids: CASSRDRDSPLHF. In nucleotides, the CDR3 is TGTGCCAGTTCCCGGGACAGAGATTCACCCCTCCACTTT. Full variable domain (missing parts from reference TRBV18 and TRBJ1-6): NAGVMQNPRHLVRRRGQEARLRCSPMKGHSHVYWYRQLPEEGLKFMVYLQKENIIDESGMPKERFSAEFPKEGPSILRIQQVVRGDSAAYFCASSRDRDSPLHFGNGTRLTVT.

The rearrangement uses TRBV19 and TRBJ1-4; a possible D gene is TRBD1 (5 bases). CDR1 is LNHDA and CDR2 is SQIVND in the germline V gene (reference sequence). The CDR3 contains 15 residues. V lost 1 base and J lost 0, with 6 bases in between. DNA of the CDR3: TGTGCCAGTAGTATAGCCAGGGCAACTAATGAAAAACTGTTTTTT. It encodes CASSIARATNEKLFF.

The J gene is TRBJ2-5, the V gene TRBV4-2; 8 bases agree with TRBD1. The V gene end was trimmed by 1 base and the J gene end by 5 bases; junction bases not matched to a gene: 3. Germline CDR1 is LGHNA and CDR2 is YNFKEQ. CDR3 length equals 14 residues. The CDR3 coding sequence is TGTGCCAGCAGCCAAGGGACAGGGAGCGAGACCCAGTACTTC. This encodes CASSQGTGSETQYF.

This clone came up a few times. This chain joins TRBV5-8 and TRBJ2-7; tentatively, D is TRBD1 (5 bases). The germline gives CDR1 SGHTS, CDR2 YDEGEE. This CDR3 contains 14 residues. Trimming removed 0 bases from V and 0 bases from J, with 7 bases in between. Written as DNA, the CDR3 is TGTGCCAGCAGCTTGGCAGGGTACTCCTACGAGCAGTACTTC. This gives the protein CASSLAGYSYEQYF.

The chain couples TRBV7-8 to TRBJ2-7; TRBD1 agrees at 8 bases. The CDR3 spans 15 residues. Germline V CDR1 and CDR2: SGHVS, FQNEAQ. After removal of 3 bases from V and 4 bases from J, the junction contained 8 bases not matched to a gene. CDR3 bases: TGTGCCAGCAGCTTTGACAGGGGCCTTGGATACGAGCAGTACGTC. It is translated as CASSFDRGLGYEQYV.

The chain is built from TRBV6-5 and TRBJ2-1, with D unclear. The germline V gene has CDR1 MNHEY and CDR2 SVGAGI. V was pared by 2 bases and J by 3 bases, with 11 bases between. The CDR3 has 15 amino acids. The CDR3 sequence: CASSYDSRRYNEQFF. CDR3 bases: TGTGCCAGCAGTTACGACTCGCGGCGCTACAATGAGCAGTTCTTC.

This chain connects TRBV15 to TRBJ1-2, with TRBD1 identical over 7 bases. Trimming cost V 3 bases and J 4 bases; bases outside gene matches: 14. The CDR3 has 17 residues. Per the germline V gene, CDR1 is LNHNV and CDR2 is YYDKDF (reference sequence). The CDR3, as DNA: TGTGCCACCAGCAGGGAAAGACGAGGGGGCCTTCCCTATGGCTACACCTTC. Its translation: CATSRERRGGLPYGYTF.

The chain is built from TRBV3-1 (or the pseudogene TRBV3-2) and TRBJ1-6; no definite D call. The germline CDR1 and CDR2 sequences are LGHDT and YNNKEL (reference sequence). The germline V and J ends were trimmed by 2 bases and 12 bases, with 5 bases remaining between them. The CDR3 consists of 11 residues. CDR3 coding DNA: TGTGCCAGCAGCCAACGGGGACCCCTCCACTTT. It is translated as CASSQRGPLHF.

This clone is medium-sized within its sample. V usage is TRBV15 and J usage is TRBJ1-5; 7 nucleotides align to TRBD1. Germline V gene lookup returns CDR1 LNHNV and CDR2 YYDKDF (reference sequence). V was clipped by 3 bases and J by 4 bases; unmatched bases: 6. This CDR3 comprises 15 residues. CDR3 sequence: CATSRDRLLNQPQHF. CDR3 DNA: TGTGCCACCAGCAGGGACAGGCTATTAAATCAGCCCCAGCATTTT.

CDR3 nucleotide sequence: TGTGCCAGCAGCTGGGTAGCGGGGTCTAGCACAGATACGCAGTATTTT. Translation: CASSWVAGSSTDTQYF. This chain uses TRBV7-9 with TRBJ2-3; 8 bases align to TRBD2. The ends lost 4 bases at V and 0 bases at J; junction bases unmatched: 6. There are 16 residues in the CDR3. Germline V gene data show CDR1 as SEHNR and CDR2 as FQNEAQ (reference sequence).

The chain couples TRBV2 to TRBJ1-1; tentatively, D is TRBD1 (5 bases). The CDR3 contains 13 residues. The germline V gene encodes CDR1 SNHLY and CDR2 FYNNEI. Trimming removed 6 bases from V and 7 bases from J, with 15 bases in between. The CDR3 nucleotides read TGTGCCAGCAGCGCCGGGAGGGGCGGTGAAGCTTTCTTT. Its translation is CASSAGRGGEAFF. The complete variable domain, with remaining parts taken from reference TRBV2 and TRBJ1-1, reads EPEVTQTPSHQVTQMGQEVILRCVPISNHLYFYWYRQILGQKVEFLVSFYNNEISEKSEIFDDQFSVERPDGSNFTLKIRSTKLEDSAMYFCASSAGRGGEAFFGQGTRLTVV.

This sequence joins TRBV5-1 and TRBJ1-2, with 7 bases identical to TRBD1. This CDR3 comprises 16 residues. The germline CDR1 and CDR2 sequences are SGHRS and YFSETQ. The V and J ends lost 4 bases and 5 bases, in that order; junction bases with no gene match: 14. The CDR3 bases are TGCGCCAGCAGCCATTTCGGGGACAGCGAGGGTTATGGCTACACCTTC. Its protein is CASSHFGDSEGYGYTF.

This rearrangement joins TRBV6-5 to TRBJ2-5, with a possible D match to TRBD1 (5 bases). In germline, CDR1 is MNHEY, CDR2 SVGAGI. Deletions cut 5 bases from V and 4 bases from J, with 11 bases between. The CDR3 is 13 amino acids. The chain's CDR3 is CASSISGRETQYF. In nucleotides, the CDR3 is TGTGCCAGCAGTATCTCAGGGCGAGAGACCCAGTACTTC.

This clone occurred many times. The chain uses TRBV5-1 and TRBJ1-5; D might be TRBD1 (5 bases). V was shortened by 2 bases and J by 8 bases, with 11 bases between the two germline ends. Germline V gives CDR1 SGHRS, CDR2 YFSETQ. The length of the CDR3 is 13 residues. CDR3 region: CASSFGLREPQHF. The CDR3 bases are TGCGCCAGCAGCTTCGGGCTCAGGGAGCCCCAGCATTTT.

V and J are TRBV5-1 and TRBJ2-3; 10 positions agree with TRBD2. The CDR3 has 15 amino acids. Per germline, CDR1 SGHRS and CDR2 YFSETQ. Trimming at V came to 0 bases and at J to 3 bases, leaving 1 base not matched to a gene. The CDR3 sequence is CASSLVSGGTDTQYF. The CDR3 DNA is TGCGCCAGCAGCTTGGTTAGCGGGGGGACAGATACGCAGTATTTT.

V gene TRBV2 combines with J gene TRBJ1-6; 7 bases map to TRBD1. J lost 7 bases, V lost 6 bases, and 6 bases had no gene match. Germline V gene data show CDR1 as SNHLY and CDR2 as FYNNEI. This CDR3 comprises 14 residues. In DNA, the CDR3 is TGTGCCAGCAGGAGGACAGGCCGAAATTCACCCCTCCACTTT. Translated: CASRRTGRNSPLHF.

The rearrangement joins TRBV7-6 to TRBJ1-5; a weak D match, TRBD1 (5 bases). V was clipped by 5 bases and J by 3 bases, with 14 bases between them. The CDR3 loop spans 15 amino acids. In germline, CDR1 is SGHVS, CDR2 FNYEAQ. The CDR3 loop is CASSPTGGNNQPQHF. In nucleotides, the CDR3 is TGTGCCAGCAGCCCGACTGGGGGGAACAATCAGCCCCAGCATTTT.

The V call is TRBV6-5, the J call TRBJ1-1; D possibly corresponds to TRBD1 (6 bases). V gave up 9 bases and J gave up 7 bases, with 12 bases separating them. The CDR3 has 11 amino acids. Germline V lookup: CDR1 MNHEY, CDR2 SVGAGI. The CDR3 is CASYAGDEAFF. The CDR3 DNA is TGTGCCAGTTACGCAGGGGATGAAGCTTTCTTT.

This clone was detected only a few times. This rearrangement joins TRBV2 to TRBJ1-4, with TRBD1 matching 7 bases. This CDR3 spans 15 amino acids. V was clipped by 7 bases and J by 2 bases; unmatched bases: 7. CDR1 is SNHLY and CDR2 is FYNNEI in the germline V gene. The CDR3 bases are TGTGCCAGCACTCTGGGGGGACAGACTAATGAAAAACTGTTTTTT. Protein sequence: CASTLGGQTNEKLFF.

The table lists this clone with a few counts. The V call is TRBV2, the J call TRBJ2-3; D perhaps matches TRBD2 (5 bases). CDR1 and CDR2 from the germline V gene are SNHLY and FYNNEI. V was clipped by 7 bases and J by 2 bases, with 13 bases between them. This CDR3 has 14 amino acids. CDR3 loop: CASMSGVDTDTQYF. The CDR3, as DNA: TGTGCCAGCATGTCCGGGGTGGACACAGATACGCAGTATTTT.